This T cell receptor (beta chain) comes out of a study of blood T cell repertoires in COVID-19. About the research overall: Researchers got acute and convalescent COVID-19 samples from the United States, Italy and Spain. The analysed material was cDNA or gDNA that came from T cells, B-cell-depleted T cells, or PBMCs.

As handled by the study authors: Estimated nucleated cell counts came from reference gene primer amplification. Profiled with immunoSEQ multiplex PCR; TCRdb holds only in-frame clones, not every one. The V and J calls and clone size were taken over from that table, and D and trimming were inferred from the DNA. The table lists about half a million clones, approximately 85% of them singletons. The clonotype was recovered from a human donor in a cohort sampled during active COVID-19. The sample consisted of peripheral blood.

The CDR3 loop reads CATRGQGSYNEQFF. The CDR3 DNA follows: TGTGCCACCAGGGGACAGGGGAGCTACAATGAGCAGTTCTTC. This sequence joins TRBV24-1 and TRBJ2-1, with 10 bases matching TRBD1. The ends lost 7 bases at V and 3 bases at J; junction bases unmatched: 2. The V gene's germline CDR1 is KGHDR and CDR2 SFDVKD. This CDR3 comprises 14 residues.